This T cell receptor beta chain originates from a study of blood T cell repertoires in COVID-19. For the study at large: Acute and convalescent COVID-19 samples came from the United States, Italy and Spain. From T cells, B-cell-depleted T cells, or PBMCs came the material, which was cDNA or gDNA.

Seattle enrolled patients during active infection and tracked them longitudinally. CDR1 SGHDT and CDR2 YYEEEE come from the germline V gene. CDR3 size: 12 residues. V lost 4 bases to trimming and J lost 4 bases, with 8 bases between them. Authors' processing steps: Amplification with reference gene primers provided the estimates of nucleated cell counts. This table comes from immunoSEQ multiplex PCR, and its TCRdb copy is limited to in-frame clones, with some not included. V, J and clone size reflect that table, while D and trimming were determined from the DNA. The sample contains 150,000 to 200,000 clones, around four fifths of which appear only once.

The source of this sequence is a woman older than 75 with COVID-19, enrolled during active disease. The material sequenced was peripheral blood. The chain carries TRBV5-6 and TRBJ1-2; D unresolved. CDR3 coding DNA: TGTGCCAGCAGCCGTCGGGGCTATGGCTACACCTTC. This gives the protein CASSRRGYGYTF.